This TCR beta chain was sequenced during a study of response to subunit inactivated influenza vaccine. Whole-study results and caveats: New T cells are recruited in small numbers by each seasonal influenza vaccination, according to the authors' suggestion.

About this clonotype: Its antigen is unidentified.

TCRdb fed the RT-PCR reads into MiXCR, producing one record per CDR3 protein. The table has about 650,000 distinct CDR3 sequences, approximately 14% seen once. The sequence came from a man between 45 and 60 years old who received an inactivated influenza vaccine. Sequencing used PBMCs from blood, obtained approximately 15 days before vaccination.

The CDR3 loop reads CASCPARSYNEQFF. The CDR3, as DNA: TGCGCCAGCTGTCCAGCGAGGTCCTACAATGAGCAGTTCTTC. V gene TRBV5-1 combines with J gene TRBJ2-1; no definite D call. There are 14 residues in the CDR3. V dropped 7 bases and J dropped 1 base, with 12 bases sitting between them. Germline V lookup: CDR1 SGHRS, CDR2 YFSETQ. Variable domain in full (rest from reference TRBV5-1 and TRBJ2-1): KAGVTQTPRYLIKTRGQQVTLSCSPISGHRSVSWYQQTPGQGLQFLFEYFSETQRNKGNFPGRFSGRQFSNSRSEMNVSTLELGDSALYLCASCPARSYNEQFFGPGTRLTVL.